These 26 T cell receptor beta chains share one sample of origin, sequenced in a study of T cell responses to AZD1222 COVID-19 vaccine. Data came from immunoSEQ multiplex PCR; TCRdb stores just in-frame clones and leaves some out. In the table there are roughly 77,000 clones, about 90% of which are singletons. The sequencing here drew on peripheral blood, taken on day 0 of MenACWY control vaccination. Source of these receptors: an adult in good health.

V is TRBV6-5 and J is TRBJ2-1, with 10 bases identical to TRBD1. Per the germline V gene, CDR1 is MNHEY and CDR2 is SVGAGI. There are 14 residues in the CDR3. Trimming took 2 bases from V and 6 from J; bases not matched to a gene: 1. The CDR3, as DNA: TGTGCCAGCAGTTACCGGACAGGGGGCAATGAGCAGTTCTTC. It is translated as CASSYRTGGNEQFF.

CDR3 nucleotides: TGCAGCGTTGGAGCCTTAGCGGGGGGCCAAAACACCGGGGAGCTGTTTTTT. Encoded protein: CSVGALAGGQNTGELFF. This rearrangement joins TRBV29-1 to TRBJ2-2, with 10 bases identical to TRBD2. With 4 bases clipped from V and 2 bases from J, the junction kept 10 bases outside the gene matches. CDR3 length equals 17 residues. Germline V gene data show CDR1 as SQVTM and CDR2 as ANQGSEA.

The J gene is TRBJ1-1, the V gene TRBV30; no firm D call. Trimming removed 4 bases at V and 1 base at J, with 13 bases between. The CDR3 loop spans 14 amino acids. The germline gives CDR1 GTSNPN, CDR2 SVGIG (reference sequence). This chain's CDR3 is CAWMVGWANTEAFF. DNA for the CDR3: TGTGCCTGGATGGTAGGGTGGGCGAACACTGAAGCTTTCTTT.

This chain links TRBV19 with TRBJ1-5, with a weak D call TRBD1 (5 bases). This CDR3 is built from 12 residues. V lost 11 bases, J lost 3 bases, and 11 bases lay in between. The germline gives CDR1 LNHDA, CDR2 SQIVND (reference sequence). The CDR3 bases are TGTGCCGGGGGGAGGGACAATCAGCCCCAGCATTTT. It yields the protein CAGGRDNQPQHF.

V is TRBV2 and J is TRBJ2-2; a weak D match, TRBD1 (5 bases). Trimming took 6 bases from V and 7 from J, leaving 12 bases between them. This CDR3 spans 13 amino acids. In germline, CDR1 is SNHLY, CDR2 FYNNEI. The CDR3 DNA is TGTGCCAGCAGCCGACAGTTCAGCGGGGAGCTGTTTTTT. Its protein is CASSRQFSGELFF.

The table lists this clone with a count of one. The chain joins TRBV27 to TRBJ2-3; 8 bases agree with TRBD1. Germline V CDR1 and CDR2: MNHEY, SMNVEV (reference sequence). The CDR3 runs 14 residues. V was pared by 4 bases and J by 3 bases, with 3 bases of the junction left unmatched. CDR3 bases: TGTGCCAGCAGTTACCGGACAGGGACAGATACGCAGTATTTT. It is translated as CASSYRTGTDTQYF.

In its sample, this clone was seen once. This chain joins TRBV2 and TRBJ1-3; 10 nucleotides align to TRBD1. The CDR3 is 16 amino acids. Germline loops: CDR1 SNHLY, CDR2 FYNNEI. The ends lost 5 bases at V and 2 bases at J; junction bases unmatched: 6. The CDR3 region has the DNA TGTGCCAGCAGTACCATTGGGACAGGGGCTGGAAACACCATATATTTT. It translates to CASSTIGTGAGNTIYF.

J is TRBJ1-1 and V is TRBV5-4; the match to TRBD1 covers 9 bases. The CDR3 contains 13 residues. Trimming at V came to 6 bases and at J to 3 bases, leaving 3 bases not matched to a gene. Germline-derived CDR1 and CDR2 are SGHNT and YYREEE (reference sequence). The DNA for the CDR3 is TGTGCCAGCACACAGGGGGCAGACACTGAAGCTTTCTTT. Translating gives CASTQGADTEAFF.

A note on this clone: Within the sample, other DNA sequences also encode this same CDR3. V and J are TRBV6-5 and TRBJ1-1; 7 bases line up with TRBD1. The CDR3 has 14 residues. From germline, CDR1 is MNHEY and CDR2 SVGAGI. V was clipped by 5 bases and J by 3 bases; unmatched bases: 6. The CDR3 coding sequence is TGTGCCAGCAGTCGGACAGGATCTGACACTGAAGCTTTCTTT. It yields the protein CASSRTGSDTEAFF.

The chain employs TRBV7-8 and TRBJ2-7; 7 nucleotides line up with TRBD1. Losses at the gene ends were 3 bases for V and 2 bases for J; bases not matched to a gene: 1. The germline V gene has CDR1 SGHVS and CDR2 FQNEAQ. The CDR3 length is 13 residues. The DNA of the CDR3 is TGTGCCAGCAGCTTTGACAGGGCCTACGAGCAGTACTTC. This sequence encodes CASSFDRAYEQYF.

The chain uses TRBV11-2 and TRBJ2-1, with TRBD2 matching 13 bases. Germline V lookup: CDR1 SGHAT, CDR2 FQNNGV. This CDR3 is 17 amino acids long. The V segment lost 0 bases and the J segment 7 bases; nucleotides outside the gene matches: 6. The CDR3 DNA reads as TGTGCCAGCAGCTTAGATACGCGACTAGCGGGAGGTAATGAGCAGTTCTTC. Translation: CASSLDTRLAGGNEQFF.

The chain combines TRBV6-5 with TRBJ1-6; D is unclear. The CDR3 totals 12 residues. The germline V gene encodes CDR1 MNHEY and CDR2 SVGAGI. The V end was cut by 5 bases, the J end by 3 bases, with 2 bases between. The CDR3 coding sequence is TGTGCCAGCAGTCACTATAATTCACCCCTCCACTTT. Its translation is CASSHYNSPLHF.

The table lists this clone with a few counts. V usage is TRBV11-3 and J usage is TRBJ2-7, with D perhaps TRBD1 or TRBD2 (5 bases each). The CDR3 extends over 14 amino acids. Deletions cut 5 bases from V and 3 bases from J, with 14 bases between. The germline V gene encodes CDR1 SGHNT and CDR2 YENEEA. The CDR3 spells CASSAGAPNYEQYF. In nucleotides, the CDR3 is TGTGCCAGCAGCGCCGGGGCGCCGAACTACGAGCAGTACTTC. The variable domain in full, with the rest retrieved from reference TRBV11-3 and TRBJ2-7, is EAGVVQSPRYKIIEKKQPVAFWCNPISGHNTLYWYLQNLGQGPELLIRYENEEAVDDSQLPKDRFSAERLKGVDSTLKIQPAELGDSAVYLCASSAGAPNYEQYFGPGTRLTVT.

The chain uses TRBV6-5 and TRBJ2-1; possibly TRBD2 for D (6 bases). V gave up 3 bases and J gave up 7 bases, with 19 bases separating them. Per germline, CDR1 MNHEY and CDR2 SVGAGI. CDR3 size: 16 residues. This CDR3 reads CASSYSPAEGQNEQFF. The CDR3 bases are TGTGCCAGCAGTTATTCCCCAGCGGAGGGCCAAAATGAGCAGTTCTTC.

The chain couples TRBV7-5 to TRBJ1-2; the table's D call, TRBD1, has no DNA check behind it. TRBV7-5 is described as a pseudogene. The CDR3 contains 13 residues. The CDR3 is CARSGGQGYGYTF. CDR3 bases: TGTGCCAGAAGCGGGGGACAGGGCTATGGCTACACCTTC.

There are a few counts of this clone. This chain links TRBV10-2 with TRBJ2-7; a possible D gene is TRBD2 (6 bases). Germline CDR1 and CDR2: WSHSY and SAAADI. The V end was cut by 4 bases, the J end by 6 bases, with 16 bases between. This CDR3 comprises 14 residues. The CDR3 here is CASSAIGSEGEQYF. The CDR3 region has the DNA TGCGCCAGCAGTGCCATCGGGAGTGAGGGCGAGCAGTACTTC.

The chain has TRBV18 and TRBJ2-4; TRBD2 might be the D (6 bases). The CDR3 spans 15 residues. The V gene's germline CDR1 is KGHSH and CDR2 LQKENI. V was trimmed by 0 bases and J by 3 bases, leaving 9 bases between them. The DNA for the CDR3 is TGTGCCAGCTCACCACCGGGACTGCACAAAAACATTCAGTACTTC. Protein product: CASSPPGLHKNIQYF.

The V call is TRBV10-3, the J call TRBJ1-4; D unclear. The CDR3 runs to 13 residues. V dropped 4 bases and J dropped 8 bases, with 11 bases sitting between them. The germline V gene has CDR1 ENHRY and CDR2 SYGVKD. CDR3 coding DNA: TGTGCCATCAGTGGGGCCCGGGGAGAAAAACTGTTTTTT. Translation gives CAISGARGEKLFF.

The chain uses TRBV27 and TRBJ2-7, with 13 bases matching TRBD2. The CDR3 runs to 16 residues. Germline lookup yields CDR1 MNHEY and CDR2 SMNVEV (reference sequence). The V and J ends lost 3 bases and 5 bases, in that order; junction bases with no gene match: 7. This chain's CDR3 is CASSLALAGGSHEQYF. DNA of the CDR3: TGTGCCAGCAGTTTGGCACTAGCGGGAGGGTCCCACGAGCAGTACTTC.

This chain uses TRBV6-2 or TRBV6-3 with TRBJ2-7, with TRBD1 as a possible D gene (5 bases). The germline gives CDR1 MNHEY, CDR2 SVGEGT. CDR3 length equals 14 residues. The ends were cut back, 0 bases at V and 2 bases at J, with 8 bases in the middle. The CDR3 region has the DNA TGTGCCAGCAGTTACTCACAGGTAACCTACGAGCAGTACTTC. Protein sequence: CASSYSQVTYEQYF.

The rearrangement links TRBV5-6 to TRBJ2-3, with 12 bases matching TRBD2. The CDR3 is 17 amino acids. Per germline, CDR1 SGHDT and CDR2 YYEEEE. J was trimmed by 5 bases and V by 3 bases; bases with no gene match: 10. CDR3 residues: CASSYGPSGGVGDTQYF. The CDR3 DNA sequence: TGTGCCAGCAGCTACGGCCCTAGCGGGGGGGTCGGAGATACGCAGTATTTT.

V and J are TRBV6-5 and TRBJ1-1, with D unclear. Germline V gene data show CDR1 as MNHEY and CDR2 as SVGAGI. The ends were cut back, 0 bases at V and 1 base at J, with 9 bases in the middle. CDR3 size: 15 residues. Here the CDR3 reads CASSYSPRQNTEAFF. As DNA, the CDR3 is TGTGCCAGCAGTTACTCCCCCAGACAGAACACTGAAGCTTTCTTT.

The chain couples TRBV7-2 to TRBJ1-1; D unclear. This CDR3 comprises 14 residues. V dropped 4 bases and J dropped 1 base, with 10 bases sitting between them. Per the germline V gene, CDR1 is SGHTA and CDR2 is FQGNSA. CDR3 loop: CASSWIRENTEAFF. CDR3 nucleotide sequence: TGTGCCAGCAGCTGGATTCGGGAGAACACTGAAGCTTTCTTT.

Comments on this clone: The junction departs from germline at one end; a sequencing error may be responsible. The rearrangement links TRBV7-9 to TRBJ1-1; 7 bases are a match to TRBD1. This CDR3 has 15 residues. The germline V gene encodes CDR1 SEHNR and CDR2 FQNEAQ (reference sequence). CDR3 in DNA: TGTGCCAGCAGCCCCGAGGGACAGCCGAACAGTGAAGCTTTCTTT. Its translation is CASSPEGQPNSEAFF. Full variable domain (remainder filled in from reference TRBV7-9 and TRBJ1-1): DTGVSQNPRHKITKRGQNVTFRCDPISEHNRLYWYRQTLGQGPEFLTYFQNEAQLEKSRLLSDRFSAERPKGSFSTLEIQRTEQGDSAMYLCASSPEGQPNSEAFFGQGTRLTVV.

This clone was detected only a few times. The J gene is TRBJ2-7, the V gene TRBV27; D is perhaps TRBD2 (7 bases). The CDR3 sequence is 16 residues long. V lost 2 bases and J lost 3, with 17 bases in between. Germline-derived CDR1 and CDR2 are MNHEY and SMNVEV (reference sequence). The CDR3 DNA reads TGTGCCAGCAGTTTAGCGGGGGCGCAAGGCCACTACGAGCAGTACTTC. It encodes CASSLAGAQGHYEQYF.

The chain combines TRBV7-2 with TRBJ2-1, with D possibly TRBD1 on 5 matching bases. Germline loops: CDR1 SGHTA, CDR2 FQGNSA. Deletions cut 0 bases from V and 0 bases from J, with 9 bases between. The CDR3 is 16 amino acids. CDR3 in amino acids: CASSLAPDTSYNEQFF. The CDR3 nucleotides are TGTGCCAGCAGCTTAGCGCCGGACACCTCCTACAATGAGCAGTTCTTC.